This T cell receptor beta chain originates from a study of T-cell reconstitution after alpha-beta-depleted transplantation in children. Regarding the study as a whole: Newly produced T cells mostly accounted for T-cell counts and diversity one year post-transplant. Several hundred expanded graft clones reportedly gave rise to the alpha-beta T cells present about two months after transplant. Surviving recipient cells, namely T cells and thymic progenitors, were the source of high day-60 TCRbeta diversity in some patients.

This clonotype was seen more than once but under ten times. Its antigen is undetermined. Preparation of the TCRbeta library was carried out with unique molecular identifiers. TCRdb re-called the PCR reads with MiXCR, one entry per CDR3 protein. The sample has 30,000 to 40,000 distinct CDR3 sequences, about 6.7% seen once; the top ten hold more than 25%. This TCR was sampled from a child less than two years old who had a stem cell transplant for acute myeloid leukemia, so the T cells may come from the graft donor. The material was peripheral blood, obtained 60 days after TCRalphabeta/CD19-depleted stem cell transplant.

The CDR3 region has the DNA TGTGCCAGCAGCTCCGGCGGGGTAGCAGGGGAGACCCAGTACTTC. Translating it yields CASSSGGVAGETQYF. The chain combines TRBV7-2 with TRBJ2-5; D is possibly TRBD2 (6 bases). The germline gives CDR1 SGHTA, CDR2 FQGNSA. The ends were cut back, 4 bases at V and 5 bases at J, with 17 bases in the middle. The CDR3 is made up of 15 amino acids.